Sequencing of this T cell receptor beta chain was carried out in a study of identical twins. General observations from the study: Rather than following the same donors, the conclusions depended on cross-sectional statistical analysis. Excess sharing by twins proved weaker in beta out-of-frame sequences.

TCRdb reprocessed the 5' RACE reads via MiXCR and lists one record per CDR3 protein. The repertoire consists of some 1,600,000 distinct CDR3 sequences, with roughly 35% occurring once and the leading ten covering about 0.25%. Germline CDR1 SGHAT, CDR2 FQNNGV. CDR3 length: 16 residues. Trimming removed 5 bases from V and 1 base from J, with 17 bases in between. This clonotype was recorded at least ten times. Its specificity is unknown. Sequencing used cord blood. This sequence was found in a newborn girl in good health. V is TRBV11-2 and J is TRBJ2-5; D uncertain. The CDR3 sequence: CASSPSIVDLQETQYF. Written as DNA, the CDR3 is TGTGCCAGCAGCCCGTCGATCGTGGATCTCCAAGAGACCCAGTACTTC.